This record looks at one TCR beta chain sequence and its context. Its antigen is unknown. No much larger clone exists at a distance of one base, and base qualities are not known. This sample is part of a study of cytomegalovirus exposure and HLA in healthy donors (dated by TCRdb to 2016 to 2017). Turning to the overall study: An earlier analysis of more than 550 of the donors reported 276 Gb of sequence data and 100 million to 120 million unique TCR beta sequences obtained from around 170 million T cells. The later analysis used no new phenotypic data to find candidate immune exposures, relying instead on TCR beta sequences and their occurrence across donors. Using immunosequencing, the study profiled T cell repertoires from about 610 subjects and related those repertoires to cytomegalovirus serostatus. Donor age, sex, ethnicity and CMV serostatus were collected together with the repertoire data. On average, around 200,000 unique TCR beta nucleotide sequences were sequenced per donor among a few hundred genotyped donors of the cohort, with around 19% of those sequences being non-productive. A later analysis re-examined previously published TCR beta repertoires from more than 650 donors and added high-resolution HLA genotyping to investigate patterns of TCR occurrence. All discovery cohort repertoires had been generated using a single sequencing platform. Class I and class II HLA loci were covered by the typing at four-digit resolution. The number of donors typed differed by locus, with roughly 620-640 for A, B, C, DRB1 and DQB1, roughly 520 for DQA1, some 570 for DPA1, and roughly 450 for DPB1. Besides the first cohort of roughly 700 subjects, a separate validation cohort made up of 120 different subjects was used. Among the approximately 420 genotyped donors, about 83% belonged to the genetic ancestry cluster associated with self-reported Caucasian donors. High-throughput TCR immunosequencing, statistical association of individual TCRs with disease status, and machine learning were combined to predict cytomegalovirus infection status. Five DR-DQ haplotypes were handled as single units for association and clustering because linkage in the cohort was strong. In a later genetic analysis, genome-wide SNP genotypes for about 60% of the 666 donors were used, and that subset was treated as a discovery cohort. The study aimed to test whether signatures of past pathogen exposure could be identified by cataloging public T cell receptors. An earlier analysis of 500 to 750 of the donors applied high-throughput TCR beta sequencing to assess whether each TCR beta V gene segment acted as functional or pseudogenic. An early release that covered more than 550 HLA-typed donors contained approximately 320 gigabases of sequencing data and around 85 million unique TCR sequences. Overall study outcomes, separate from this receptor: Strong co-occurrence of HLA alleles, especially DR and DQ, made assigning TCR associations to individual alleles difficult. In an earlier analysis of around 500 of the donors, most TCR beta V segments appeared in productive rearrangements about 90% or about 30% of the time, broadly matching IMGT annotations. Correlated functional status among segregating V segments might reflect linkage disequilibrium, but an unknown experimental factor could not be ruled out. Sequencing depth was assumed to be roughly uniform across donors in the presence/absence analyses, though that assumption may not hold. In a later analysis, most CMV-associated TCR beta chains were found to appear HLA-restricted, with HLA associations seemingly driven largely by CMV exposure. A group of highly shared sequence variants was considered likely to be a technical artifact of the sequencing pipeline. Some IMGT-functional V segments, including TRBV6-2 and TRBV6-3, could not be told apart with the 87-base-pair reads, so those segments were excluded. According to the authors, the approach could potentially be generalized to other disease states and immunological phenotypes. Only TCR beta chains were sequenced in this cohort, and the absence of alpha or paired-chain data limited detectable features. A later analysis associated 16,951 TCR beta sequences with specific HLA alleles at a false discovery rate of 0.05. While some public TCRs were present in many individuals, most TCR sequences turned up only very rarely across donors. In a later analysis, several top co-occurrence clusters were reported to appear linked to parvovirus B19, influenza, CMV and Epstein-Barr virus. A later genetic analysis associated a missense DCLRE1C variant with V-gene and J-gene trimming of TCR beta chains, and an independent cohort replicated the association. Immune exposure information for the cohort was limited to CMV serostatus. According to a later genetic analysis, donors in an Asian-associated ancestry cluster had fewer N-insertions in productive TCRs than the roughly 700-donor mean. In vitro tests confirmed that a few of the cytomegalovirus-associated TCR beta chains recognize cytomegalovirus antigens. A further reported finding was that TCR beta sequences accurately predicted the HLA-A and HLA-B alleles for most subjects in the first cohort. The classifier was reported to diagnose cytomegalovirus status with high specificity and sensitivity in both the original and validation cohorts. In a later analysis, HLA-associated TCR beta chains showed more clonal expansion and lower generation probabilities than non-associated chains that were equally common. A later analysis found that TCR association rates varied across HLA loci, with DRB1 alleles showing the most associated TCRs and HLA-C alleles the fewest. The study listed approximately 150 TCR beta chains as associated with cytomegalovirus. The earlier analysis of about 600 of the donors excluded seventeen rarely observed V segments, including chromosome 9 orphons, because counts were too low. Because HLA typing was missing for some donors at each locus, association tests included only the typed subset.

V ends up 7 bases short and J 4 bases short, with an unmatched junction base count of 7. The germline V gene gives CDR1 as MNHNS and CDR2 as SASEGT. From cysteine to phenylalanine, the CDR3 is 13 amino acids long. Solely the CDR3 DNA is kept, with 39 bases framed from the first base. The cohort comprised approximately 700 healthy bone marrow donors. At the time of sampling, all cohort members were nominally healthy, though unrecorded immune exposures were likely present. The donor tested CMV seropositive and was one of the 289 seropositive cohort members. A peripheral blood sample was provided by each donor, and peripheral blood mononuclear cells were used for TCR beta sequencing. Genomic DNA extraction from the blood cell samples was performed with the Qiagen DNeasy Blood Extraction Kit. The method was the immunoSEQ multiplex PCR assay. A mixture of 60 forward primers for TCR Vbeta segments and 13 reverse primers for TCR Jbeta segments was used in the multiplex PCR. The CDR3 region of rearranged TCR beta genes was amplified from genomic DNA by a multiplex PCR assay. The Illumina HiSeq System was used to sequence the amplified TCR beta libraries as 87-base-pair reads. Concerning the study's data processing: A later analysis tallied 75 million to 85 million unique TCR beta chains across the 610 or so repertoires, and about 12 million of those chains were shared by two or more donors. To remove PCR and sequencing errors, raw reads were error-corrected and collapsed into unique sequences using a nearest-neighbor algorithm that merged closely related sequences. Alignment of CDR3 sequences to IMGT reference sequences was used to assign V, D and J gene segments. For a sequence to be retained, at least a six-nucleotide match to both a V gene segment and a J gene segment was required. Rearrangements were called productive when the CDR3 lacked stop codons and stayed in frame with V and J; all others were non-productive. Following IMGT convention, CDR3 was defined as the stretch from the second conserved V-encoded cysteine up to the conserved J-encoded phenylalanine. Sequences without an unambiguous match to a single V gene segment were excluded from the earlier analysis of 450 to 650 of the donors. An earlier analysis of several hundred of the donors called V segments functional above 56.7% productive rearrangements and segregating when the between-donor standard deviation exceeded 5%. To diagnose cytomegalovirus status from the catalog of TCR beta chain sequences, a statistical classification framework was built. In a later analysis, V and J genes were assigned by comparing TCR nucleotide sequences against IMGT/GENE-DB human TR gene sequences. The TCRdist pipeline was used in a later analysis to assign CDR3 sequences and most-parsimonious VDJ recombination scenarios. In a later analysis, each TCR beta chain was defined by its CDR3 amino acid sequence together with its V-gene family, and reads without a unique V-gene family were excluded. In a later analysis, fewer than 650 highly shared, low-generation-probability nucleotide sequences were removed to address suspected cross-contamination and a sequencing artifact. In a later analysis, a clonal expansion index for each public chain was calculated from normalized within-repertoire ranks of inferred template counts. Generation probabilities in a later analysis came from a VDJ recombination model fitted to out-of-frame rearrangements, and those results were checked against IGoR. In a later analysis, TCR-TCR, TCR-HLA and TCR-CMV co-occurrence was scored with hypergeometric tests, and a repertoire-size bias correction was applied to TCR pairs. In a later analysis, false discovery rates were estimated by permuting HLA or CMV assignments 20 times. In a later analysis, co-occurring TCRs were grouped using DBSCAN, and TCRdist sequence similarity was added for clustering within HLA-allele-positive subsets. Repertoires with fewer than 30,000 or more than 120,000 public chains were left out of co-occurrence clustering, as were five repertoires with anomalous nucleotide sharing. TCRdb holds this immuneACCESS table with in-frame rearrangements only. Some clones are missing; in checked studies, unresolved V genes explain under half, and the rest has no known cause. V, J and clone size are those of that table, while D and trimming were read from the DNA. This sample lists 200,000 to 300,000 clones; 81% were detected once. Roughly 7.4% of the sample is in the top ten clones.

The sequencing input was PBMCs. The clonotype originates from a woman in her sixties in good health and CMV-seropositive. The chain was built from TRBV6-1 and TRBJ2-7, with 7 junctional bases fitting TRBD1. Read as DNA, the sequence is TGTGCCAGCACTATGACAGGGTATTACGAGCAGTACTTC. This yields the protein CASTMTGYYEQYF.